Only one count was recorded for the clone carrying this T cell receptor (beta chain). The antigen is not known. The data belong to a study of shared clonotypes between healthy human individuals. V trimming: 4 bases; J trimming: 11 bases; junction bases outside the gene matches: 15. The germline V gene has CDR1 SGHRS and CDR2 YFSETQ. The CDR3 is 16 residues long. Overall study findings and caveats: Among donors, clonotype sharing was expected to be affected by sequencing depth.

Sequencing was performed with immunoSEQ multiplex PCR; in TCRdb, only in-frame clones are kept and a portion is missing. This repertoire shows around 560,000 clones, roughly 95% found once; its top ten account for 0.11%. Terminally differentiated effector memory CD45RA+ cells were excluded by CCR7 positive selection of CD45RO-negative cells. Sequencing input: naive CD8+ T cells sorted from blood. The chain recombines TRBV5-1 with TRBJ1-3; 10 nucleotides line up with TRBD1. The TCR sequence derives from a young woman in good health. The CDR3 DNA reads as TGCGCCAGCAGCCTAGGGGACAGGGGAGTGATTGGCGCCATATATTTT. It specifies CASSLGDRGVIGAIYF.